This T cell receptor beta chain was sequenced during a study of cytomegalovirus exposure and HLA in healthy donors. Trimming pared 0 bases from V and 2 bases from J, leaving 8 bases between. There are 16 residues in the CDR3. CDR1 MGHRA and CDR2 YSYEKL come from the germline V gene. On this clone: Antigen specificity is unknown.

The protocol was immunoSEQ multiplex PCR, while the TCRdb copy is restricted to in-frame clones and leaves out a portion. This sample has some 70,000 clones, with roughly 95% found just once. Separate from the approximately 650-subject first cohort, the roughly 120-subject validation cohort was the one that the donors belonged to. Points from the study as a whole: Cytomegalovirus status was reportedly diagnosed by the classifier with high sensitivity and specificity. The authors enumerated 180 or so TCR beta chains as linked to cytomegalovirus.

This clonotype was sampled from a man aged 18-30 years in good health and CMV-seronegative. The chain couples TRBV4-1 to TRBJ2-6; D is ambiguous. Sequencing used PBMCs. Written as DNA, the CDR3 is TGCGCCAGCAGCCAAGATTGGAGAGCTGGGGCCAACGTCCTGACTTTC. This translates into CASSQDWRAGANVLTF.